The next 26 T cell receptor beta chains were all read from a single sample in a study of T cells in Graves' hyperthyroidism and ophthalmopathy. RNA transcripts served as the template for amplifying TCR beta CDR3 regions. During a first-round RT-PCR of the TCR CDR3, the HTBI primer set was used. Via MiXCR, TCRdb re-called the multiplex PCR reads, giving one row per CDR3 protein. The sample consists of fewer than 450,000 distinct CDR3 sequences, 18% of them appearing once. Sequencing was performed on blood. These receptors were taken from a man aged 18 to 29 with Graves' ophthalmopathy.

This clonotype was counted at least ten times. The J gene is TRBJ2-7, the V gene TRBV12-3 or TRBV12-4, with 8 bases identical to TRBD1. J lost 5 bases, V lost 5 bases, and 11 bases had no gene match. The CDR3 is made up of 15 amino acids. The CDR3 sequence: CASSPPTDRVNEQYF. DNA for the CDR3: TGTGCCAGCAGTCCTCCTACGGACAGGGTGAACGAGCAGTACTTC.

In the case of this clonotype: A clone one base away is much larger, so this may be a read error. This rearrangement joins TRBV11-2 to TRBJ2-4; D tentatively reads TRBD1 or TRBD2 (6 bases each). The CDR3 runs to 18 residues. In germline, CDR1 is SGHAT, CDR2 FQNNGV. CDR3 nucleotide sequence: TGTGCCGGCAGCTTATCCAGGGGAGGTAGTGAAGCCAAAAACATTCAGTACTTC. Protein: CAGSLSRGGSEAKNIQYF.

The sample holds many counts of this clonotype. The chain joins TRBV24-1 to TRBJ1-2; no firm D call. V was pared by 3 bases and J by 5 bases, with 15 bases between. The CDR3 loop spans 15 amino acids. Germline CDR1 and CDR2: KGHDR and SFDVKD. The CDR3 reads CATSDPRTEEYGYTF. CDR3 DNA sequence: TGTGCCACCAGTGATCCCAGGACCGAGGAGTATGGCTACACCTTC.

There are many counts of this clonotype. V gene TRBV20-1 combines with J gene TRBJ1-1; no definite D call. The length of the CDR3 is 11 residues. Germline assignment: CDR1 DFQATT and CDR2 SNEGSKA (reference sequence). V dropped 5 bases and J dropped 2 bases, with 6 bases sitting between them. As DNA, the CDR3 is TGCAGTGCTTATCAAAACACTGAAGCTTTCTTT. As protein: CSAYQNTEAFF.

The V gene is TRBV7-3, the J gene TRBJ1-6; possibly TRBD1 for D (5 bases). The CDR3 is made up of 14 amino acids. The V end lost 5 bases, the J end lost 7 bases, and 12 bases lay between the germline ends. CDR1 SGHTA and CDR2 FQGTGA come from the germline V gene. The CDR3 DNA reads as TGTGCCAGCAGCAAGGGACTGGAAAATTCACCCCTCCACTTT. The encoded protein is CASSKGLENSPLHF.

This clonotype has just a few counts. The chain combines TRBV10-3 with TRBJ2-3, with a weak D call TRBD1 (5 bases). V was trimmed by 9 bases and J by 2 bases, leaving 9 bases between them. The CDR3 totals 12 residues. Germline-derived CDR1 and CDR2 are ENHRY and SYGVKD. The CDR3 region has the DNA TGTGCCATAACGACAGCCACAGATACGCAGTATTTT. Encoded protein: CAITTATDTQYF.

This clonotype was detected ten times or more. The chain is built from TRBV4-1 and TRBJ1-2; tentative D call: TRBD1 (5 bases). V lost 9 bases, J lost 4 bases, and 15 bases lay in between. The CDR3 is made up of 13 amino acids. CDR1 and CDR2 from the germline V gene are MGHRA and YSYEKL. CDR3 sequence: CARQVGHCYGYTF. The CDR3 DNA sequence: TGCGCCAGGCAAGTGGGGCATTGCTATGGCTACACCTTC.

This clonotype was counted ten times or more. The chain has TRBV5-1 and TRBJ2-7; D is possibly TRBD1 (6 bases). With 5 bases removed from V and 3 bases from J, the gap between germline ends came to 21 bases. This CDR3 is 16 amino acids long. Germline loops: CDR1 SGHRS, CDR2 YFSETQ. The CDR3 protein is CASRDGDIPSRYEQYF. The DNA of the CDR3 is TGCGCCAGCAGGGATGGGGACATACCGAGCCGCTACGAGCAGTACTTC.

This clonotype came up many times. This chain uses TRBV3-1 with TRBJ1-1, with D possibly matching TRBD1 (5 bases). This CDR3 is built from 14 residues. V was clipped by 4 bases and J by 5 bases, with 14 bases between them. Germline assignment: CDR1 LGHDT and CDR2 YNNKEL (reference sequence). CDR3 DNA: TGTGCCAGCAGCCGGGACTCCCGGAGGACTGAAGCTTTCTTT. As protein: CASSRDSRRTEAFF. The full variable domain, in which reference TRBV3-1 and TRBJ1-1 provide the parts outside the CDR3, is DTAVSQTPKYLVTQMGNDKSIKCEQNLGHDTMYWYKQDSKKFLKIMFSYNNKELIINETVPNRFSPKSPDKAHLNLHINSLELGDSAVYFCASSRDSRRTEAFFGQGTRLTVV.

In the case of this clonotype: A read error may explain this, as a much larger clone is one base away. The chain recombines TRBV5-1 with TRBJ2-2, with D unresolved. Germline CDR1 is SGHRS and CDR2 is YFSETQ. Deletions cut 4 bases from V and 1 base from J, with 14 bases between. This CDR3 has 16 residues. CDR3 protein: CASSLSAAGNTGELFF. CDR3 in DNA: TGCGCCAGCAGCCTCAGTGCGGCAGGGAACACCGGGGAGCTGTTTTTT.

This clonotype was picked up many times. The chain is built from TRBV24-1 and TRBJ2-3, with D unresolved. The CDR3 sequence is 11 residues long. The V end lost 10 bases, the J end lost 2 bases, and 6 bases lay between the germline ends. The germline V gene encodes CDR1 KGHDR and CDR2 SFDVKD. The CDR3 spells CATGNTDTQYF. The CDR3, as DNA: TGTGCCACGGGCAACACAGATACGCAGTATTTT.

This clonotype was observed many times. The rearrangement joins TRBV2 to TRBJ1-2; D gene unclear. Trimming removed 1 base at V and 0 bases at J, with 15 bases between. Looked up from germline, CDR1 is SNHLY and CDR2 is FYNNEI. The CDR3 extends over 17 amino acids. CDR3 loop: CASSEEVGVLANYGYTF. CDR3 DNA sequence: TGTGCCAGCAGTGAAGAGGTTGGGGTCTTAGCTAACTATGGCTACACCTTC. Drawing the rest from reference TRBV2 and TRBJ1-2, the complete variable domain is EPEVTQTPSHQVTQMGQEVILRCVPISNHLYFYWYRQILGQKVEFLVSFYNNEISEKSEIFDDQFSVERPDGSNFTLKIRSTKLEDSAMYFCASSEEVGVLANYGYTFGSGTRLTVV.

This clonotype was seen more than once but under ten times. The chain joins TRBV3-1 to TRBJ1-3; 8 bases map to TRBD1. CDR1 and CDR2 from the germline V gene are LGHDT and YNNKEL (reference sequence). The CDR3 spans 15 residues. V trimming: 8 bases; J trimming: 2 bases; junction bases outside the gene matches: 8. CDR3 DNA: TGTGCCAGCGCAAACAGGGGGTCCGCTGGAAACACCATATATTTT. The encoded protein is CASANRGSAGNTIYF. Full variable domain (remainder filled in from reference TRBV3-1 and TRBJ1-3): DTAVSQTPKYLVTQMGNDKSIKCEQNLGHDTMYWYKQDSKKFLKIMFSYNNKELIINETVPNRFSPKSPDKAHLNLHINSLELGDSAVYFCASANRGSAGNTIYFGEGSWLTVV.

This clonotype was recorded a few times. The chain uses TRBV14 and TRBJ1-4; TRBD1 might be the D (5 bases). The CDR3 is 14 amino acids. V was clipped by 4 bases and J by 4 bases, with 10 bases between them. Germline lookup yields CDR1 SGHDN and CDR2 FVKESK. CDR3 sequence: CASSLTAHNEKLFF. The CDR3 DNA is TGTGCCAGCAGCCTGACAGCACATAATGAAAAACTGTTTTTT.

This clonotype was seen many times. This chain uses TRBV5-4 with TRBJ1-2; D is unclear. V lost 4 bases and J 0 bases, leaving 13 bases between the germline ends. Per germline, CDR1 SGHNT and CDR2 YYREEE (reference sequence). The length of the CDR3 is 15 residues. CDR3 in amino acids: CASSTRTEANYGYTF. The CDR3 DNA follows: TGTGCCAGCAGCACCCGGACGGAAGCTAACTATGGCTACACCTTC.

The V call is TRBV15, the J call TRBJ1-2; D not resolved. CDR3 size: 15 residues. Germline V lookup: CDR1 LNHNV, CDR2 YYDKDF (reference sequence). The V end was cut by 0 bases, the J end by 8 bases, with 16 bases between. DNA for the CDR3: TGTGCCACCAGCAGAGATGAGTCGAATTGGTCGGGCTACACCTTC. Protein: CATSRDESNWSGYTF.

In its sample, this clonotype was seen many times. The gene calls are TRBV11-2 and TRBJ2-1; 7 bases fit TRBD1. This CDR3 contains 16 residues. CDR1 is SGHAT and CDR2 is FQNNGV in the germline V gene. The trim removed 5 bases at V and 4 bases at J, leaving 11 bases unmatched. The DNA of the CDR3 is TGTGCCAGCAGCACACTAACCTCGGGACAGTACAATGAGCAGTTCTTC. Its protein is CASSTLTSGQYNEQFF.

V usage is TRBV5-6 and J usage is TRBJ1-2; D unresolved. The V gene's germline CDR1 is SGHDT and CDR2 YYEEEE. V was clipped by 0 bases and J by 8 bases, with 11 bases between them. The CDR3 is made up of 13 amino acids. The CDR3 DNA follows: TGTGCCAGCAGCTTGGTCAGGATGGGCGGCTACACCTTC. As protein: CASSLVRMGGYTF.

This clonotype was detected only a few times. CDR3 residues: CASSYLDKQETQYF. In DNA form, the CDR3 reads TGTGCCAGCAGTTACTTGGACAAGCAAGAGACCCAGTACTTC. The gene calls are TRBV6-5 and TRBJ2-5; TRBD1 might be the D (5 bases). Trimming took off 1 base at V and 2 bases at J, with 8 bases between the two ends. Germline values: CDR1 MNHEY, CDR2 SVGAGI. The CDR3 extends over 14 amino acids.

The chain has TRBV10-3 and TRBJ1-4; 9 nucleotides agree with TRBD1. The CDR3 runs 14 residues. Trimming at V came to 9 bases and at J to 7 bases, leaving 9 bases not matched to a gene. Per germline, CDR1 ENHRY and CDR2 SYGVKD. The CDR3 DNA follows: TGTGCCATTTCCCTGGGACAGGGTGCTGAAAAACTGTTTTTT. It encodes CAISLGQGAEKLFF.

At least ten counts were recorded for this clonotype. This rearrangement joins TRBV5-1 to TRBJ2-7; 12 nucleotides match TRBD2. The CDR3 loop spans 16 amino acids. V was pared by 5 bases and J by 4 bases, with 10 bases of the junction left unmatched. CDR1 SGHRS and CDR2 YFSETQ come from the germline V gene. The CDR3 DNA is TGCGCCAGCAGTGATACAGGACTAGCGGGGACTTACGAGCAGTACTTC. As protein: CASSDTGLAGTYEQYF. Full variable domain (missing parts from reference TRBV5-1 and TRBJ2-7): KAGVTQTPRYLIKTRGQQVTLSCSPISGHRSVSWYQQTPGQGLQFLFEYFSETQRNKGNFPGRFSGRQFSNSRSEMNVSTLELGDSALYLCASSDTGLAGTYEQYFGPGTRLTVT.

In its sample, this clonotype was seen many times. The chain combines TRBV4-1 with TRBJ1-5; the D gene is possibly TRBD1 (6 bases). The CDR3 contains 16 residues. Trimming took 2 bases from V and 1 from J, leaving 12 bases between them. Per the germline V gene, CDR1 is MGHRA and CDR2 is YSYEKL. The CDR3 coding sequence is TGCGCCAGCAGCCAACAGGGGACTCCGAGCAATCAGCCCCAGCATTTT. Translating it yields CASSQQGTPSNQPQHF.

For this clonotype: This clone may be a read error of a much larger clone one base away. In DNA form, the CDR3 reads TGTGCCAGCAACTTACAAGACGATCAGCCCCAGCATTTT. Translated: CASNLQDDQPQHF. V usage is TRBV11-2 and J usage is TRBJ1-5, with unresolved D. From germline, CDR1 is SGHAT and CDR2 FQNNGV. The CDR3 consists of 13 residues.

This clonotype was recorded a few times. The CDR3 protein is CASSKDRTRIAKNIQYF. In DNA form, the CDR3 reads TGTGCCAGTAGTAAGGACAGAACACGAATAGCCAAAAACATTCAGTACTTC. The gene calls are TRBV19 and TRBJ2-4, with TRBD1 as a possible D gene (6 bases). Germline loops: CDR1 LNHDA, CDR2 SQIVND (reference sequence). The V end was cut by 4 bases, the J end by 0 bases, with 16 bases between. This CDR3 has 17 amino acids.

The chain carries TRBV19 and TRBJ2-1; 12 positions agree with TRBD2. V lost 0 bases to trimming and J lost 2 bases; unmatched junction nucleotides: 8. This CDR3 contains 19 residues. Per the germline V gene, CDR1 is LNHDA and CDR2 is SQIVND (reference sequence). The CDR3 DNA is TGTGCCAGTAGTATAGAAGGGACTAGCGGGCGACCTACCTACAATGAGCAGTTCTTC. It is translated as CASSIEGTSGRPTYNEQFF. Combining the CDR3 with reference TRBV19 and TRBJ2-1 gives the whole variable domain DGGITQSPKYLFRKEGQNVTLSCEQNLNHDAMYWYRQDPGQGLRLIYYSQIVNDFQKGDIAEGYSVSREKKESFPLTVTSAQKNPTAFYLCASSIEGTSGRPTYNEQFFGPGTRLTVL.

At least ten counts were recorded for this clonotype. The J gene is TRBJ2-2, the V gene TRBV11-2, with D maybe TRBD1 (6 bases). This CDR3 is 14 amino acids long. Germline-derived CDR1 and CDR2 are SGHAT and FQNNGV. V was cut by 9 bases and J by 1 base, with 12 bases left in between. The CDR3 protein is CASGGHQNTGELFF. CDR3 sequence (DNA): TGTGCCAGTGGGGGACACCAGAACACCGGGGAGCTGTTTTTT.